The 24 T cell receptor beta chains presented below share a single source sample, sequenced in a study of breast tumors, draining lymph nodes, adjacent tissues. Breast cancer patients provided tissue from their axillary draining lymph nodes. Each CDR3 protein gets one entry after TCRdb re-called the multiplex PCR reads with MiXCR. The sample consists of approximately 200,000 distinct CDR3 sequences, approximately 33% of them appearing once. The sample consisted of axillary lymph node tissue. Source of these receptors: a female donor with breast cancer. Some clones in this sample may be carry-over from other donors' samples.

This chain joins TRBV11-2 and TRBJ1-6, with 7 bases aligning to TRBD1. The CDR3 has 14 residues. V dropped 1 base and J dropped 9; count of bases not matched to a gene: 3. The germline V gene has CDR1 SGHAT and CDR2 FQNNGV. The CDR3: CASSLVGTASPLHF. In nucleotides, the CDR3 is TGTGCCAGCAGCTTAGTCGGGACAGCTTCACCCCTCCACTTT.

This clonotype was counted many times. J is TRBJ2-7 and V is TRBV11-2, with D hard to call. Germline loops: CDR1 SGHAT, CDR2 FQNNGV. V lost 1 base and J 5 bases, leaving 15 bases between the germline ends. There are 15 residues in the CDR3. CDR3 amino acids: CASSLGLTNANEQYF. The CDR3 DNA is TGTGCCAGCAGCTTAGGCCTAACAAATGCCAACGAGCAGTACTTC.

The table lists this clonotype with many counts. The CDR3 region is CASSQRGARRETQYF. The CDR3 DNA reads as TGTGCCAGCAGCCAAAGGGGAGCCCGCCGGGAGACCCAGTACTTC. V and J are TRBV3-1 and TRBJ2-5; the D call may be TRBD1 or TRBD2 (5 bases each). The CDR3 covers 15 residues. Germline-derived CDR1 and CDR2 are LGHDT and YNNKEL (reference sequence). V was shortened by 2 bases and J by 5 bases, with 15 bases between the two germline ends.

This clonotype came up many times. The rearrangement joins TRBV20-1 to TRBJ2-1; 10 bases match TRBD2. The CDR3 is 14 amino acids. Germline V CDR1 and CDR2: DFQATT, SNEGSKA (reference sequence). J was trimmed by 8 bases and V by 0 bases; bases with no gene match: 4. DNA of the CDR3: TGCAGTGCTAGAGATCAAAGCGGGGGGGATGAGCAGTTCTTC. It translates to CSARDQSGGDEQFF.

At least ten counts were recorded for this clonotype. The rearrangement joins TRBV7-8 to TRBJ2-2; 9 nucleotides line up with TRBD1. CDR3 length: 15 amino acids. Germline V gives CDR1 SGHVS, CDR2 FQNEAQ. Trimming cost V 6 bases and J 4 bases; bases outside gene matches: 6. Here the CDR3 DNA reads TGTGCCAGCAGAGTGGACAGGGGAAGCACCGGGGAGCTGTTTTTT. Protein product: CASRVDRGSTGELFF.

This clonotype was found many times. V gene TRBV20-1 combines with J gene TRBJ1-3; D call uncertain. V was pared by 5 bases and J by 1 base, with 15 bases between. Germline assignment: CDR1 DFQATT and CDR2 SNEGSKA (reference sequence). This CDR3 region has 15 residues. The CDR3 region has the DNA TGCAGTGCTGTCAAGTCACAAGAGTCTGGAAACACCATATATTTT. Translating it yields CSAVKSQESGNTIYF.

A remark on this clonotype: A much more abundant neighbour one base away suggests this may be a read error. This chain links TRBV6-5 with TRBJ2-1; D may be TRBD1 (6 bases). This CDR3 has 15 residues. Germline V CDR1 and CDR2: MNHEY, SVGAGI. The CDR3 reads CASSHRALSYNGQFF. The CDR3 nucleotides are TGTGCCAGCAGTCACAGGGCTTTATCCTACAATGGGCAGTTCTTC.

About this clonotype: The DNA is left out, because the CDR3 cannot be placed on it with certainty; the CDR3 is given as TCRdb lists it. The chain links TRBV5-8 to TRBJ1-2; the table's D call of TRBD1 was not tested on the DNA. The CDR3 spans 20 residues, counting both ends. The V gene's germline CDR1 is SGHTS and CDR2 YDEGEE. The CDR3 loop reads CASSFYICSAPKEENYGYTF.

The CDR3: CASRGTGGNEKLFF. The CDR3 DNA sequence: TGCGCCAGCAGGGGGACAGGGGGTAATGAAAAACTGTTTTTT. The chain couples TRBV10-2 to TRBJ1-4; 11 nucleotides match TRBD1. The CDR3 spans 14 residues. Per germline, CDR1 WSHSY and CDR2 SAAADI. After removal of 6 bases from V and 4 bases from J, the junction contained 1 base not matched to a gene.

This chain connects TRBV7-3 to TRBJ2-1, with a weak D call TRBD2 (6 bases). The V end lost 8 bases, the J end lost 0 bases, and 11 bases lay between the germline ends. CDR1 and CDR2 from the germline V gene are SGHTA and FQGTGA. The CDR3 runs to 14 residues. The CDR3 protein is CASFVGSSYNEQFF. As DNA, the CDR3 is TGTGCCAGCTTTGTCGGGAGCTCCTACAATGAGCAGTTCTTC.

The chain couples TRBV5-1 to TRBJ2-1; 14 nucleotides match TRBD2. CDR1 SGHRS and CDR2 YFSETQ come from the germline V gene. CDR3 length equals 16 residues. The V segment lost 8 bases and the J segment 7 bases; nucleotides outside the gene matches: 11. The CDR3 bases are TGCGCCAGTCGGCTGGGGACTAGCGGGGGCCCGAATGAGCAGTTCTTC. Protein: CASRLGTSGGPNEQFF. The full variable domain, its missing parts supplied by reference TRBV5-1 and TRBJ2-1, is KAGVTQTPRYLIKTRGQQVTLSCSPISGHRSVSWYQQTPGQGLQFLFEYFSETQRNKGNFPGRFSGRQFSNSRSEMNVSTLELGDSALYLCASRLGTSGGPNEQFFGPGTRLTVL.

This clonotype has ten or more counts. The rearrangement links TRBV19 to TRBJ1-5, with TRBD1 matching 12 bases. The CDR3 has 14 residues. Germline V gene sequence: CDR1 LNHDA, CDR2 SQIVND (reference sequence). V shed 6 bases, J shed 7 bases, and the junction held 4 bases outside the gene matches. The CDR3 region is CASSRDRGQQPQHF. DNA of the CDR3: TGTGCCAGTAGCCGGGACAGGGGGCAACAGCCCCAGCATTTT.

To note about this clonotype: Given a much more abundant clone one base away, this may be a read error. The J gene is TRBJ2-4, the V gene TRBV7-9; perhaps D is TRBD1 or TRBD2 (5 bases each). The V gene's germline CDR1 is SEHNR and CDR2 FQNEAQ (reference sequence). V was cut by 1 base and J by 2 bases, with 15 bases left in between. The CDR3 is made up of 17 amino acids. The CDR3 nucleotides read TGTGCCAGCAGCTTAGAGGCAGGGAGCGCTTCCAAAAACATTCAGTACTTC. Translation: CASSLEAGSASKNIQYF.

The table lists this clonotype with a count of one. This sequence joins TRBV5-5 and TRBJ1-2, with 9 bases identical to TRBD1. CDR3 length equals 14 residues. CDR1 is SGHKS, CDR2 YYEKEE, per germline (reference sequence). CDR3 sequence (DNA): TGTGCAGACCTCAGCGGGACAGGGAACTATGGCTACACCTTC. Translating it yields CADLSGTGNYGYTF.

This clonotype was detected many times. The genes are TRBV19 and TRBJ1-2; 8 bases line up with TRBD1. The CDR3 covers 16 residues. The trim removed 5 bases at V and 5 bases at J, leaving 13 bases unmatched. CDR1 is LNHDA, CDR2 SQIVND, per germline (reference sequence). CDR3 bases: TGTGCCAGTAGTTTCAGGACAGGGATCCTCGTTTATGGCTACACCTTC. Its translation: CASSFRTGILVYGYTF.

This clonotype occurred many times. The chain links TRBV4-2 to TRBJ1-4, with D unclear. V lost 1 base and J lost 4, with 10 bases in between. Germline CDR1 and CDR2: LGHNA and YNFKEQ. The CDR3 covers 15 residues. The CDR3 nucleotides read TGTGCCAGCAGCCAAGGTGGGCGCCGTAATGAAAAACTGTTTTTT. It translates to CASSQGGRRNEKLFF.

This clonotype has ten or more counts. The V call is TRBV7-9, the J call TRBJ2-3, with 9 nucleotides matching TRBD2. The CDR3 has 15 amino acids. V shed 5 bases, J shed 4 bases, and the junction held 7 bases outside the gene matches. CDR1 and CDR2 (germline): SEHNR, FQNEAQ (reference sequence). In nucleotides, the CDR3 is TGTGCCAGCAGCCCTATAGCGGGAGTGGCAGATACGCAGTATTTT. Encoded protein: CASSPIAGVADTQYF.

At least ten counts were recorded for this clonotype. The chain uses TRBV7-2 and TRBJ2-2; 8 bases map to TRBD1. Germline V gene sequence: CDR1 SGHTA, CDR2 FQGNSA. V gave up 5 bases and J gave up 5 bases; unmatched junction bases: 7. The CDR3 is 15 amino acids. This CDR3 reads CASSPQGARTGELFF. The CDR3 region has the DNA TGTGCCAGCAGCCCGCAGGGGGCGAGGACCGGGGAGCTGTTTTTT.

This clonotype was counted a few times. This chain connects TRBV7-3 to TRBJ2-2, with 10 bases aligning to TRBD2. The V gene's germline CDR1 is SGHTA and CDR2 FQGTGA. The J segment lost 6 bases and the V segment lost 6 bases, leaving 7 bases of the junction unmatched. The length of the CDR3 is 15 residues. CDR3 nucleotides: TGTGCCAGCAGTCCAGCGGGGGGGTCAGCCGGGGAGCTGTTTTTT. The encoded protein is CASSPAGGSAGELFF. Based on the CDR3 plus reference TRBV7-3 and TRBJ2-2, the full variable domain is GAGVSQTPSNKVTEKGKYVELRCDPISGHTALYWYRQSLGQGPEFLIYFQGTGAADDSGLPNDRFFAVRPEGSVSTLKIQRTERGDSAVYLCASSPAGGSAGELFFGEGSRLTVL.

In its sample, this clonotype was seen many times. This sequence joins TRBV4-1 and TRBJ1-5, with D perhaps matching TRBD1 (6 bases). This CDR3 is built from 15 residues. CDR1 and CDR2 (germline): MGHRA, YSYEKL. V was trimmed by 3 bases and J by 7 bases, leaving 16 bases between them. Here the CDR3 reads CASSHLTGKDQPQHF. CDR3 DNA sequence: TGCGCCAGCAGCCACCTAACAGGGAAGGACCAGCCCCAGCATTTT.

This clonotype was detected many times. The chain uses TRBV10-2 and TRBJ2-5; TRBD2 agrees at 12 bases. J lost 5 bases, V lost 8 bases, and 12 bases had no gene match. The germline gives CDR1 WSHSY, CDR2 SAAADI. The CDR3 is 16 amino acids. The CDR3 DNA reads as TGCGCCAGCGGCGGGGGCCGGACTAGCGGGACCGAGACCCAGTACTTC. It codes for CASGGGRTSGTETQYF.

This clonotype was detected many times. The rearrangement joins TRBV2 to TRBJ1-2; the D is unclear. With 7 bases removed from V and 7 bases from J, the gap between germline ends came to 10 bases. Germline V gene data show CDR1 as SNHLY and CDR2 as FYNNEI. This CDR3 is 11 amino acids long. The CDR3 nucleotides are TGTGCCAGCACGGGGAGTCGTGGCTACACCTTC. Protein product: CASTGSRGYTF.

This clonotype was found many times. The rearrangement uses TRBV20-1 and TRBJ2-1; D gene unclear. This CDR3 spans 14 amino acids. The V end lost 5 bases, the J end lost 4 bases, and 15 bases lay between the germline ends. The germline gives CDR1 DFQATT, CDR2 SNEGSKA (reference sequence). The CDR3 loop reads CSAHHRNLYNEQFF. The CDR3 bases are TGCAGTGCTCATCACCGGAATTTATACAATGAGCAGTTCTTC.

This clonotype was counted only a few times. This rearrangement joins TRBV11-2 to TRBJ2-7, with 10 bases lining up with TRBD1. The CDR3 covers 13 residues. V lost 5 bases, J lost 6 bases, and 4 bases stayed unmatched. Germline-derived CDR1 and CDR2 are SGHAT and FQNNGV. This CDR3 reads CASSRDRGAEQYF. The CDR3 DNA reads TGTGCCAGCAGCCGGGACAGGGGAGCCGAGCAGTACTTC.